There are many counts of the clone carrying this TCR beta chain. CDR3 length: 12 amino acids. Trimming stripped 4 bases from V and 3 bases from J, with 8 bases between. The germline CDR1 and CDR2 sequences are SGHRS and YFSETQ. This record comes from a study of T-cell reconstitution after alpha-beta-depleted transplantation in children. Library preparation (for TCRbeta) was performed with unique molecular identifiers. TCRdb itself ran the PCR reads through MiXCR, one entry per CDR3 protein. The table has 450,000 to 600,000 distinct CDR3 sequences, approximately 16% seen once; the top ten hold approximately 3%.

The gene calls are TRBV5-1 and TRBJ2-7, with no clear D. The specimen was PBMCs from the stem cell graft donor, collected from the stem cell graft. The origin of this receptor is a human donor who donated a stem cell graft to a child with acute lymphoblastic leukemia. CDR3 loop: CASSPRNYEQYF. CDR3 sequence (DNA): TGCGCCAGCAGCCCTCGTAACTACGAGCAGTACTTC.